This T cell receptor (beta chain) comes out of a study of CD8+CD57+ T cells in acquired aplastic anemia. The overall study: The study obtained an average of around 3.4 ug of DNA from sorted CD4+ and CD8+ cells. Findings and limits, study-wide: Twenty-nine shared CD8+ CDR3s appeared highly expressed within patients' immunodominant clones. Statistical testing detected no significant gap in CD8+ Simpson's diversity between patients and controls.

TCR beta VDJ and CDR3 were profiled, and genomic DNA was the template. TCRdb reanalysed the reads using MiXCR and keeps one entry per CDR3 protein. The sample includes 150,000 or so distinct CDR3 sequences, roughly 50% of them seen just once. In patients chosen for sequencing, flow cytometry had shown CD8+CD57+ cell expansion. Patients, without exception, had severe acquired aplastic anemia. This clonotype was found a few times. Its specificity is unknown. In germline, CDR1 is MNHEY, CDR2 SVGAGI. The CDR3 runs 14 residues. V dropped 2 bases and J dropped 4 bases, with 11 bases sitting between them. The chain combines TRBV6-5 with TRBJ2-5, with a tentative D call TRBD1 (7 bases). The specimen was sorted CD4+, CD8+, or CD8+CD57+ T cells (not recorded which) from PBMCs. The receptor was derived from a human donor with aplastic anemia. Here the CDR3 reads CASSYRQGGETQYF. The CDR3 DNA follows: TGTGCCAGCAGTTACAGACAGGGAGGAGAGACCCAGTACTTC.